This TCR beta chain was sequenced in a study of blood T cell repertoires in COVID-19. Across the whole study: Acute and convalescent COVID-19 samples came from the United States, Italy and Spain. T cells, B-cell-depleted T cells, or PBMCs supplied cDNA or gDNA.

The V end lost 3 bases, the J end lost 0 bases, and 11 bases lay between the germline ends. CDR1 is MGHDK and CDR2 is SYGVNS in the germline V gene. This CDR3 contains 15 residues. Data came from immunoSEQ multiplex PCR; TCRdb stores just in-frame clones and leaves some out. This sample has 150,000 to 200,000 clones, with around 80% found just once. Donors were grouped by their self-reported clinical history. The material sequenced was PBMCs or T cells enriched from blood (not recorded which). The sequence came from a man between 50 and 59 years old who had recovered from COVID-19. J is TRBJ1-1 and V is TRBV25-1; D might be TRBD1 (6 bases). CDR3 bases: TGTGCCAGCAGTGAGCAAGGGGGATTGAACACTGAAGCTTTCTTT. Its translation is CASSEQGGLNTEAFF.